Sequencing of this T cell receptor (beta chain) was carried out in a study of blood T cell repertoires in COVID-19. Study-wide background: The study drew acute and convalescent COVID-19 samples from the United States, Italy and Spain.

The data were produced by immunoSEQ multiplex PCR, yet TCRdb's version contains in-frame clones alone and is incomplete. The sample lists roughly 40,000 clones, around 88% seen once, with over 3.5% in the top ten. This CDR3 has 14 amino acids. The chain is built from TRBV1 and TRBJ2-2; TRBD2, the table's D call, lacks a check against the DNA. TRBV1 is a recognized pseudogene. The TCR sequence derives from a human donor in a cohort sampled during active COVID-19. Sequencing was carried out using peripheral blood. This CDR3 reads CTSSHLVVTGELFF. CDR3 nucleotides: TGCACCAGCAGCCACCTAGTCGTCACCGGGGAGCTGTTTTTT.